This TCR beta chain came from a study of identical twins. The CDR3 extends over 15 amino acids. V lost 3 bases, J lost 3 bases, and 13 bases lay in between. Germline lookup yields CDR1 ENHRY and CDR2 SYGVKD. MiXCR was run by TCRdb on the 5' RACE reads, yielding one entry per CDR3 protein. Of hundreds of thousands of distinct CDR3 sequences listed, 9% to 15% were seen once; the top ten hold around 1.5%. These records were also assigned to another study, of yellow fever vaccine responses in identical twins.

The chain employs TRBV10-3 and TRBJ2-3; D gene ambiguous. The sequence came from a woman aged 18-30 years in good health. Sequences were obtained from PBMCs. CDR3 in amino acids: CAISERRDSTDTQYF. CDR3 coding DNA: TGTGCCATCAGTGAAAGAAGGGATTCAACAGATACGCAGTATTTT.